Listed here is a single TCR beta chain. This sample is part of a study of T cell responses to AZD1222 COVID-19 vaccine. This CDR3 has 13 amino acids. V was pared by 5 bases and J by 7 bases, with 12 bases between. Germline lookup yields CDR1 SGHTA and CDR2 FQGNSA. Sequenced by immunoSEQ multiplex PCR; TCRdb stores in-frame clones only, minus some. This sample has fewer than 45,000 clones, with over 80% found just once. This chain uses TRBV7-2 with TRBJ1-5; D uncertain. The sequencing used peripheral blood, collected on day 0 of AZD1222 vaccination. This clonotype originated in an adult in good health. CDR3 sequence: CASSANSRQPQHF. CDR3 DNA sequence: TGTGCCAGCAGCGCTAACTCCAGGCAGCCCCAGCATTTT.